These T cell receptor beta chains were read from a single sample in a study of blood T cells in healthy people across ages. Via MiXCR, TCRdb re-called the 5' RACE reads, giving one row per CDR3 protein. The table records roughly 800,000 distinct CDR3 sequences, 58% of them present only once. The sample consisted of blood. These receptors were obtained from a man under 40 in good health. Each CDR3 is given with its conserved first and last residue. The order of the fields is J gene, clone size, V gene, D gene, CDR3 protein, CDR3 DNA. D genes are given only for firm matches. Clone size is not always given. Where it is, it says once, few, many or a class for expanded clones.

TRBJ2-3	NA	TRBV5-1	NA	CASSPSQYSSTDTQYF	TGCGCCAGCAGCCCTAGCCAATACTCTAGCACAGATACGCAGTATTTT
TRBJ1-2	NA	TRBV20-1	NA	CSAWGPTEDPRYGYTF	TGCAGTGCTTGGGGTCCCACCGAGGACCCCCGTTATGGCTACACCTTC
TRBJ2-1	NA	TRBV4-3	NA	CASSQDPLSNEQFF	TGCGCCAGCAGCCAAGACCCCCTCAGCAATGAGCAGTTCTTC
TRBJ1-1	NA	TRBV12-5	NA	CASGSGVDTEAFF	TGTGCTAGTGGTTCCGGGGTGGACACTGAAGCTTTCTTT
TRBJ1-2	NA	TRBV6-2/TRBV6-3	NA	CASSYLQPNYGYTF	TGTGCCAGCAGTTACCTCCAGCCGAACTATGGCTACACCTTC
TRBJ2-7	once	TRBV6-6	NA	CASSYAGLYEQYF	TGTGCCAGCAGTTACGCCGGACTATACGAGCAGTACTTC
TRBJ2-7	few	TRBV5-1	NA	CASSLNPDLSYEQYF	TGCGCCAGCAGCTTGAATCCGGACTTATCCTACGAGCAGTACTTC
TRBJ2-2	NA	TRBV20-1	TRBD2	CSARDPGRAPGELFF	TGCAGTGCTAGAGATCCCGGGAGGGCCCCCGGGGAGCTGTTTTTT
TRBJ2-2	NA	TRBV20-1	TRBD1	CSAIRTGNTGELFF	TGCAGTGCTATACGGACAGGGAACACCGGGGAGCTGTTTTTT
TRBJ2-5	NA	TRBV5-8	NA	CASSSLAHEQYF	TGTGCCAGCAGCTCCTTAGCCCATGAGCAGTACTTC
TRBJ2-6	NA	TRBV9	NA	CASSVGRRVAGANVLTF	TGTGCCAGCAGCGTAGGTCGCAGGGTAGCTGGGGCCAACGTCCTGACTTTC
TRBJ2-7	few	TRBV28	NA	CATRGAGQNEQYF	TGTGCCACCCGGGGAGCGGGACAGAACGAGCAGTACTTC
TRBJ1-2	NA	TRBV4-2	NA	CASSQSRKGDTNYGYTF	TGTGCCAGCAGCCAATCCAGAAAAGGGGACACTAACTATGGCTACACCTTC
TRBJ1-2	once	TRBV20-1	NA	CNAPDPVNYGYTF	TGCAATGCCCCGGACCCCGTTAACTATGGCTACACCTTC
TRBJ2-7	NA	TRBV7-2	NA	CASSFGRGTYEQYF	TGTGCCAGCAGCTTTGGACGGGGAACCTACGAGCAGTACTTC
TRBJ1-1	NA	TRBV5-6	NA	CASSKGDRHAEAFF	TGTGCCAGCAGCAAGGGAGACAGGCACGCCGAAGCTTTCTTT
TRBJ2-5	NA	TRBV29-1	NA	CSVALGWVPNETQYF	TGCAGCGTCGCACTGGGCTGGGTCCCCAATGAGACCCAGTACTTC
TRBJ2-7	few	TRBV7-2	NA	CASSLAWQAPVYEQYF	TGTGCCAGCAGCTTAGCATGGCAGGCGCCCGTCTACGAGCAGTACTTC
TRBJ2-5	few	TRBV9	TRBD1	CASSQGTGKGETQYF	TGTGCCAGCAGCCAAGGGACAGGGAAAGGAGAGACCCAGTACTTC
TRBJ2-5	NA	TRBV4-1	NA	CASSTGVTGSETQYF	TGCGCCAGCAGCACGGGAGTAACAGGGAGCGAGACCCAGTACTTC